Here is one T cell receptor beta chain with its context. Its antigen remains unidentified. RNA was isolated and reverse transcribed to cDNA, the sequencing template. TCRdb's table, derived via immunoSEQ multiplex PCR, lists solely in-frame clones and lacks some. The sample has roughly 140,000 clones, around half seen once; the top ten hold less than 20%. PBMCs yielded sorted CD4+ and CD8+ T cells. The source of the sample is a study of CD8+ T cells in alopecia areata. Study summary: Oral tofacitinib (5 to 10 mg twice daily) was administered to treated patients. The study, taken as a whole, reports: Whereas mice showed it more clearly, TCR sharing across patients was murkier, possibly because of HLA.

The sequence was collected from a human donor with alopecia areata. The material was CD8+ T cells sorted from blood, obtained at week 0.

The DNA for the CDR3 is TGTGCCAGCAGCTTAGAAACGGGACGGGACACTGAAGCTTTCTTT. This translates into CASSLETGRDTEAFF. The chain couples TRBV13 to TRBJ1-1; the D gene is possibly TRBD1 (5 bases). V was trimmed by 1 base and J by 3 bases, leaving 12 bases between them. CDR1 PRHDT and CDR2 FYEKMQ come from the germline V gene (reference sequence). The CDR3 extends over 15 amino acids.